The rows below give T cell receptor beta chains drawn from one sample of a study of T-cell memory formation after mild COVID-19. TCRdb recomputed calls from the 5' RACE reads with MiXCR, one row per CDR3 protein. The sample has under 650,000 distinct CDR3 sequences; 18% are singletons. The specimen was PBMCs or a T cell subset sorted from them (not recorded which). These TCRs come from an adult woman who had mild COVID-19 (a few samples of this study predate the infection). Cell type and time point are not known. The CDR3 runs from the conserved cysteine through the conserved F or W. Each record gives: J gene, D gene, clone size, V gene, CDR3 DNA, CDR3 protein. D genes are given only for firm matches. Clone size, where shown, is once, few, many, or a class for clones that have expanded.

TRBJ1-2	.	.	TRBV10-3	TGTGCCATCACCCGGGACGGCCTCAAGGGGGAATATGGCTACACCTTC	CAITRDGLKGEYGYTF
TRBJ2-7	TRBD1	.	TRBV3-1	TGTGCCAGCAGCCAGCTTTGGTCGGGACAGGTCGAGCAGTACTTC	CASSQLWSGQVEQYF
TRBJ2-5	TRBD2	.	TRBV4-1	TGCGCCAGCAGCCAGACGGGAGGGCCCGAGGAGACCCAGTACTTC	CASSQTGGPEETQYF
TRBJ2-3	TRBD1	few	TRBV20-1	TGCAGTGCATTCGGACAGGGAAAAGATACGCAGTATTTT	CSAFGQGKDTQYF
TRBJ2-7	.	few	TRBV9	TGTGCCAGCAGCGTAGGGCAGAGCTACGAGCAGTACTTC	CASSVGQSYEQYF
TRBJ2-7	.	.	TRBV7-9	TGTGCCAGCAGCCAAATAGGGAATGGTTACGAGCAGTACTTC	CASSQIGNGYEQYF
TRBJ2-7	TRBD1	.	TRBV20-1	TGCAGTGCTCGCCCCCGGGACAGGAGCTCCTACGAGCAGTACTTC	CSARPRDRSSYEQYF
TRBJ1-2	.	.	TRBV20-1	TGCAGTGCTAGAGGGGGCAGGGTAACTAACTATGGCTACACCTTC	CSARGGRVTNYGYTF
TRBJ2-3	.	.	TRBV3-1	TGTGCCAGCACCGCAGGTGGGCAGACAGATACGCAGTATTTT	CASTAGGQTDTQYF
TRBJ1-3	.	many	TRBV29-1	TGCAGCGTACGGGAAGACTCTGGAAACACCATATATTTT	CSVREDSGNTIYF
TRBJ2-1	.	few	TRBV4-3	TGCGCCAGCACCCAGACGGGAGTGGGCAATGAGCAGTTCTTC	CASTQTGVGNEQFF
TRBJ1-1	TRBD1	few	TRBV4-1	TGCGCCAGCAGCCTCTCACAGGGGGCCGGCACTGAAGCTTTCTTT	CASSLSQGAGTEAFF
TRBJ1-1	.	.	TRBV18	TGTGCCAGCTCACCACCGATGGGAGAAGCTTTCTTT	CASSPPMGEAFF
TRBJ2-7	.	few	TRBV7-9	TGTGCCAGCAGCTTAGCCTTATCCCTCCACGAGCAGTACTTC	CASSLALSLHEQYF
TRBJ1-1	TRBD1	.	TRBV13	TGTGCCAGCAGCTGGACCGGGACAGGGGCCCGGGAAGCTTTCTTT	CASSWTGTGAREAFF
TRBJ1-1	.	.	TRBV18	TGTGCCAGCTCGGAAGACATGAACACTGAAGCTTTCTTT	CASSEDMNTEAFF
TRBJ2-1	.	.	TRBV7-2	TGTGCCAGCAGCTTAGGATTTAGCTCCTACAATGAGCAGTTCTTC	CASSLGFSSYNEQFF
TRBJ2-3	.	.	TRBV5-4	TGTGCCAGCAGCTTGGTCGGTGGCTTCACAGATACGCAGTATTTT	CASSLVGGFTDTQYF
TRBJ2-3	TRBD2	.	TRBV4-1	TGCGCCAGCAGCCTTGAAGCGGGGGAGAGAGATACGCAGTATTTT	CASSLEAGERDTQYF
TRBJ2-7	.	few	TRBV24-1	TGTGCCACCAGTGAGGCAGGGACCTACGAGCAGTACTTC	CATSEAGTYEQYF
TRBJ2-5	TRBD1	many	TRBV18	TGTGCCAGCTCGCCGGGACAGGGGTTAGAGACCCAGTACTTC	CASSPGQGLETQYF
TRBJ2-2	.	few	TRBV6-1	TGTGCCAGCAGTGAAGAGTTTTATGACACCGGGGAGCTGTTTTTT	CASSEEFYDTGELFF
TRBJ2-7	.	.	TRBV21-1	TGTGCCAGCAGCACTGGGGCTAGCGGGCCGCACGAGCAGTACTTC	CASSTGASGPHEQYF
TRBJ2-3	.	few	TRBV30	TGTGCCTGGACGGTAGCAGATACGCAGTATTTT	CAWTVADTQYF
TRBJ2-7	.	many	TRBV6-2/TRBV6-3	TGTGCCAGCAGTTCTTTGACTACCTTTACCTACGAGCAGTACTTC	CASSSLTTFTYEQYF
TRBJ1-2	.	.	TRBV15	TGTGCCACCAGCAGAGATAGAGGGGCTAACTATGGCTACACCTTC	CATSRDRGANYGYTF
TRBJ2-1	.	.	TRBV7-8	TGTGCCAGCAGGTCCCGTAACCAGGGTTCCTACAATGAGCAGTTCTTC	CASRSRNQGSYNEQFF
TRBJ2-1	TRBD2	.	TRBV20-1	TGCAGTGCCGCACCCACGGGACTAGACTTCAATGAGCAGTTCTTC	CSAAPTGLDFNEQFF
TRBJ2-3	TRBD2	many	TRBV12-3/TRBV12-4	TGTGCCAGCAGGGCGCCGGGACTAGCACGCACAGATACGCAGTATTTT	CASRAPGLARTDTQYF
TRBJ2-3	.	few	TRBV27	TGTGCCAGCAGTTCAGGGGTTGTAGATACGCAGTATTTT	CASSSGVVDTQYF
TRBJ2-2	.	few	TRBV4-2	TGTGCCAGCAGCCCCAAAGTGCAGGGCTACACCGGGGAGCTGTTTTTT	CASSPKVQGYTGELFF
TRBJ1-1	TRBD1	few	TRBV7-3	TGTGCCAGCAGCAAGGACAGGGGGCTGGGGACTGAAGCTTTCTTT	CASSKDRGLGTEAFF
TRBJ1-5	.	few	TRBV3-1	TGTGCCAGCAGCCAGGGGACGGATAGCAATCAGCCCCAGCATTTT	CASSQGTDSNQPQHF
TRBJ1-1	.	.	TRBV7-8	TGTGCCAGCACCCCGAGAGGGCCAGGGGTCACTGAAGCTTTCTTT	CASTPRGPGVTEAFF
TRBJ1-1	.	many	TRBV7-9	TGTGCCAGCAGCCCCAGCCCCATGAACACTGAAGCTTTCTTT	CASSPSPMNTEAFF
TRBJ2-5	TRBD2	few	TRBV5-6	TGTGCCAGCAGCTCCCTGTTTACTAGCGGGGGGAGGGAGACCCAGTACTTC	CASSSLFTSGGRETQYF
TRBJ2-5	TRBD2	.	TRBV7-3	TGTGCCAGCAGCTTAATGGGCGGGGGGGCTCAAGAGACCCAGTACTTC	CASSLMGGGAQETQYF
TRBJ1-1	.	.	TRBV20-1	TGCAGTGCTAGAGAATCCAGACCCCCGACTGAAGCTTTCTTT	CSARESRPPTEAFF
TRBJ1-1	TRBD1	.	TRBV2	TGTGCCAGCAGTGGGGAACCAGGGGGCACTGAAGCTTTCTTT	CASSGEPGGTEAFF
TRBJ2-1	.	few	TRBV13	TGTGCCAGCAGCTTAGAGGCGGGGACAGAGCAGTTCTTC	CASSLEAGTEQFF
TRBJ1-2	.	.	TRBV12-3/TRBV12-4	TGTGCCAGCAGGCCAAGTGCGGGGATCGGATTAGGGTATGGCTACACCTTC	CASRPSAGIGLGYGYTF
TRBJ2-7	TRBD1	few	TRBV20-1	TGCAGTGCTCTAGACAGGGGGCGCCTTGAGCAGTACTTC	CSALDRGRLEQYF
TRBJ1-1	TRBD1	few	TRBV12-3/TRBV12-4	TGTGCCAGCACCCTTGGAGGGGGCACGAACACTGAAGCTTTCTTT	CASTLGGGTNTEAFF
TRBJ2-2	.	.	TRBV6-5	TGTGCCAGCAGTTACTCCCCTGCAGGGGAGCTGTTTTTT	CASSYSPAGELFF
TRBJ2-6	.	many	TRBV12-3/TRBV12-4	TGTGCCAGCAGCTTACGGGGCTCTGGGGCCAACGTCCTGACTTTC	CASSLRGSGANVLTF
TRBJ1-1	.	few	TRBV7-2	TGTGCCAGCAGCTTAGTCGGGTCACGGAGTGCAGCTTTCTTT	CASSLVGSRSAAFF
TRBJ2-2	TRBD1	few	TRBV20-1	TGCAGTGTTCCGGACAGGGTGCGCACCGGGGAGCTGTTTTTT	CSVPDRVRTGELFF
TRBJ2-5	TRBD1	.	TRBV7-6	TGTGCCAGCAGCTCGGGACAGGGAGAAGGAGACCAAGAGACCCAGTACTTC	CASSSGQGEGDQETQYF
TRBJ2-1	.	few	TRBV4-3	TGCGCCAGCAGCCAAGACGGGCGAGCGGGCCACTACAATGAGCAGTTCTTC	CASSQDGRAGHYNEQFF
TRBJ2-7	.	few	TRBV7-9	TGTGCCAGCAGCTTCGGGTCCGCCTACGAGCAGTACTTC	CASSFGSAYEQYF
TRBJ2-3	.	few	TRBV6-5	TGTGCCAGCAACCGCGCATCGACCCCAGATACGCAGTATTTT	CASNRASTPDTQYF